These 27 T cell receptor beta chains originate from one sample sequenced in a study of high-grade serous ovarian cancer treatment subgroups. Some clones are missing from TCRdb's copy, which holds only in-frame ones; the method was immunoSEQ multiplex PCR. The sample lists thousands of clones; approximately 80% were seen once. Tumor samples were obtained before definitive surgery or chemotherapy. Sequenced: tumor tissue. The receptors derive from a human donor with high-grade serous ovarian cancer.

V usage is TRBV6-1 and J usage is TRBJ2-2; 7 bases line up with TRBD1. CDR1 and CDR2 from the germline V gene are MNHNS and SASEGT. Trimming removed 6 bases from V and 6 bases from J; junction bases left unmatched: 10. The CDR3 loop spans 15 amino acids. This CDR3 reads CASRFRDRSPGELFF. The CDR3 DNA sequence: TGTGCCAGCAGATTCCGGGACAGATCCCCCGGGGAGCTGTTTTTT.

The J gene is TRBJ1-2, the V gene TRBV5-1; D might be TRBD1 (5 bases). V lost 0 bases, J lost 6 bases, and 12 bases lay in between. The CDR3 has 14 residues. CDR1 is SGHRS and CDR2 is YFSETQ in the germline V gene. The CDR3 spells CASSLAWQGDGYTF. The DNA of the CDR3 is TGCGCCAGCAGCTTGGCCTGGCAGGGAGATGGCTACACCTTC.

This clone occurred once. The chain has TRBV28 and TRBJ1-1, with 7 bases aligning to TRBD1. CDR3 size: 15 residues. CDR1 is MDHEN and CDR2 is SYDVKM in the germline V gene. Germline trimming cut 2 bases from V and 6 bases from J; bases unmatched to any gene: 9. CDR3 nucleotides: TGTGCCAGCAGTTTAGGCGGGACAGCCAGACCTGAAGCTTTCTTT. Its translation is CASSLGGTARPEAFF.

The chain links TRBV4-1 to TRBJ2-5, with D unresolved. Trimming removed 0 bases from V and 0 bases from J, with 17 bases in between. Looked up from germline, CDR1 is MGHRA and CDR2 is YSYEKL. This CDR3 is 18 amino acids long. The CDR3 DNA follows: TGCGCCAGCAGCCAAGAAGTTGAGGCACTCGTAGACCAAGAGACCCAGTACTTC. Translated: CASSQEVEALVDQETQYF.

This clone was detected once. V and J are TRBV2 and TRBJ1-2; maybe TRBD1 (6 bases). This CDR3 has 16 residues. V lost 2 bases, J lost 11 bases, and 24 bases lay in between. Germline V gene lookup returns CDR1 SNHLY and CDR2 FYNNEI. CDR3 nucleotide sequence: TGTGCCAGCAGTGAATTTTGGGGGCTAAACAGAGAACCTTACACCTTC. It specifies CASSEFWGLNREPYTF.

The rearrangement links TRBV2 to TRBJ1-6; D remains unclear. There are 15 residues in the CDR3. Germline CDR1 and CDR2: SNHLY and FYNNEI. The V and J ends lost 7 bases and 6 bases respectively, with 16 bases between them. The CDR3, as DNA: TGTGCCAGCAAATTTTTGGCAATCCCTAATTCACCCCTCCACTTT. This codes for CASKFLAIPNSPLHF.

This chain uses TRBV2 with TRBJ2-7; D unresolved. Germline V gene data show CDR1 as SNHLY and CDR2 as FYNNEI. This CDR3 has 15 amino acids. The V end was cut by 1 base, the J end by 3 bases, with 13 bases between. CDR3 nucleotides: TGTGCCAGCAGTGAAGGGCTCTTGTCGGGCTACGAGCAGTACTTC. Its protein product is CASSEGLLSGYEQYF.

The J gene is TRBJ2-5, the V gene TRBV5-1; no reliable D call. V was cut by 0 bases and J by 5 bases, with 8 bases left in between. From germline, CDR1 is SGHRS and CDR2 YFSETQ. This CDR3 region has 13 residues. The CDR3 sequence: CASSLESAETQYF. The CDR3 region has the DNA TGCGCCAGCAGCTTGGAGTCAGCGGAGACCCAGTACTTC.

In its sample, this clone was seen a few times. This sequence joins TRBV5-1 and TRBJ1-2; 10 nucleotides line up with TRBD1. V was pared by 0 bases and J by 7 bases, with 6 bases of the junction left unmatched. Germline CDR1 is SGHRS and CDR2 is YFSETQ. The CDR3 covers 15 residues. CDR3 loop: CASSLEGDRGAGYTF. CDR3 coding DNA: TGCGCCAGCAGCTTGGAAGGGGACAGGGGAGCTGGCTACACCTTC. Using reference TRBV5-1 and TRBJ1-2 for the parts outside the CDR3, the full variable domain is KAGVTQTPRYLIKTRGQQVTLSCSPISGHRSVSWYQQTPGQGLQFLFEYFSETQRNKGNFPGRFSGRQFSNSRSEMNVSTLELGDSALYLCASSLEGDRGAGYTFGSGTRLTVV.

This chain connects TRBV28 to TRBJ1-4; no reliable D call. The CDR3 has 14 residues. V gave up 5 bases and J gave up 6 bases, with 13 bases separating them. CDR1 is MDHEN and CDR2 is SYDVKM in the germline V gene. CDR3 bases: TGTGCCAGCAGTCGGCCCGGGAGGGATGAAAAACTGTTTTTT. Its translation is CASSRPGRDEKLFF.

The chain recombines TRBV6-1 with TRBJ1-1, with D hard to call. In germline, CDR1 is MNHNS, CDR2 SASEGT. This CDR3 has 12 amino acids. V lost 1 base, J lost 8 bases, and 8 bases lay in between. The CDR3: CASSEGFVEAFF. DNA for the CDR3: TGTGCCAGCAGTGAAGGCTTTGTCGAAGCTTTCTTT.

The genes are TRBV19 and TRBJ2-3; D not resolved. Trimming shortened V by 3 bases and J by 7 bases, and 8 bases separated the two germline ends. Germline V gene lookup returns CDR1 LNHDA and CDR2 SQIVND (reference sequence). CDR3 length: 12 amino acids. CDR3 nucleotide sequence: TGTGCCAGTAGTATCCATCCTAATACGCAGTATTTT. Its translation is CASSIHPNTQYF. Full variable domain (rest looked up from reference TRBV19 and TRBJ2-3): DGGITQSPKYLFRKEGQNVTLSCEQNLNHDAMYWYRQDPGQGLRLIYYSQIVNDFQKGDIAEGYSVSREKKESFPLTVTSAQKNPTAFYLCASSIHPNTQYFGPGTRLTVL.

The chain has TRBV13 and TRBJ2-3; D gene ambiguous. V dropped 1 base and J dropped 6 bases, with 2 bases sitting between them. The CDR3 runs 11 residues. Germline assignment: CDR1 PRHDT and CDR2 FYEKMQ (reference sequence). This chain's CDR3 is CASSLADTQYF. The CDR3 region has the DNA TGTGCCAGCAGCTTAGCGGATACGCAGTATTTT.

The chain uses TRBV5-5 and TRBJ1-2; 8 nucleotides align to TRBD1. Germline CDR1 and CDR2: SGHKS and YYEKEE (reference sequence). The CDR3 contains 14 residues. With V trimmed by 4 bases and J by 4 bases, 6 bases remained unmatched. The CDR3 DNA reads TGTGCCAGCAGCCCTGGACAGGGACGCTATGGCTACACCTTC. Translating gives CASSPGQGRYGYTF.

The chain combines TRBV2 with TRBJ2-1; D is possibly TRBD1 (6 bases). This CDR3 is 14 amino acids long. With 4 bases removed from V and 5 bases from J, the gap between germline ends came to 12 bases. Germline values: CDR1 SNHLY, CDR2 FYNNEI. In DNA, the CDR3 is TGTGCCAGCAGTGGTTGGACAGCCCACAATGAGCAGTTCTTC. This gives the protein CASSGWTAHNEQFF. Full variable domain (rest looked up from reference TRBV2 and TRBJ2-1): EPEVTQTPSHQVTQMGQEVILRCVPISNHLYFYWYRQILGQKVEFLVSFYNNEISEKSEIFDDQFSVERPDGSNFTLKIRSTKLEDSAMYFCASSGWTAHNEQFFGPGTRLTVL.

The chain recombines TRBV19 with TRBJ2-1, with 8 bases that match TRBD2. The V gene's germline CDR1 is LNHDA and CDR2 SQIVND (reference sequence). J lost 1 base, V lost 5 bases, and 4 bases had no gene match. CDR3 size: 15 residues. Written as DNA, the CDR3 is TGTGCCAGTAGTCGGAGCGGGGGTTCCTACAATGAGCAGTTCTTC. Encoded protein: CASSRSGGSYNEQFF.

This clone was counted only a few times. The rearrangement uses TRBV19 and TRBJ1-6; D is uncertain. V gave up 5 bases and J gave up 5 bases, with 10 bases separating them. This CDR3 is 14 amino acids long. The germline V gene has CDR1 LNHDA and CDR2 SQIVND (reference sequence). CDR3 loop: CASSVGWDNSPLHF. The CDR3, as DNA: TGTGCCAGTAGTGTAGGCTGGGATAATTCACCCCTCCACTTT.

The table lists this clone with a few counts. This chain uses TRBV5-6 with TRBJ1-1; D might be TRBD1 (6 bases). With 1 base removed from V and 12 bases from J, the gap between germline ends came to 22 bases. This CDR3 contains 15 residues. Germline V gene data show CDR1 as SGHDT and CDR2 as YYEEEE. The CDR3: CASSLIGSGGKITFF. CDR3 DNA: TGTGCCAGCAGCTTGATAGGGTCGGGGGGCAAGATTACTTTCTTT. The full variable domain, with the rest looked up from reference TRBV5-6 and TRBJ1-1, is DAGVTQSPTHLIKTRGQQVTLRCSPKSGHDTVSWYQQALGQGPQFIFQYYEEEERQRGNFPDRFSGHQFPNYSSELNVNALLLGDSALYLCASSLIGSGGKITFFGQGTRLTVV.

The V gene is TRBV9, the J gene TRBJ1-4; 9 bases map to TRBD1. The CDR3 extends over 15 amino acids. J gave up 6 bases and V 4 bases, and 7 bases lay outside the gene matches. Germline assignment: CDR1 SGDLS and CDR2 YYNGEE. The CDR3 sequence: CASSPGTGFDEKLFF. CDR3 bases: TGTGCCAGCAGCCCAGGGACAGGGTTTGATGAAAAACTGTTTTTT.

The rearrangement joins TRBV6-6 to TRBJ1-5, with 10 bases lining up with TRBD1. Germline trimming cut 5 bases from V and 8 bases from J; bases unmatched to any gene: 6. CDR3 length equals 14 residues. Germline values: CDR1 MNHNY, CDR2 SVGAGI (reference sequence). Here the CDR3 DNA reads TGTGCCAGCAGTCACGGACAGGGGGTTAAGCCCCAGCATTTT. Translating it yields CASSHGQGVKPQHF.

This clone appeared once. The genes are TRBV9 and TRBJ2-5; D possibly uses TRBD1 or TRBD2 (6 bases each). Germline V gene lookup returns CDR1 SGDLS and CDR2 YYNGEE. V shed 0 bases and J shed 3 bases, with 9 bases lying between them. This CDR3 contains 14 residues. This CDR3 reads CASSVAGAEETQYF. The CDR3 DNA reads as TGTGCCAGCAGCGTAGCGGGGGCAGAAGAGACCCAGTACTTC. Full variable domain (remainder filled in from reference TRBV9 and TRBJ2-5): DSGVTQTPKHLITATGQRVTLRCSPRSGDLSVYWYQQSLDQGLQFLIQYYNGEERAKGNILERFSAQQFPDLHSELNLSSLELGDSALYFCASSVAGAEETQYFGPGTRLLVL.

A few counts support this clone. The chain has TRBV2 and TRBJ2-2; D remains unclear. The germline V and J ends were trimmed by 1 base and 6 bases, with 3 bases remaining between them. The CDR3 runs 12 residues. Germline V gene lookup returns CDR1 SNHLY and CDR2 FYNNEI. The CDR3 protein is CASSEGPGELFF. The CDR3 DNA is TGTGCCAGCAGTGAAGGTCCCGGGGAGCTGTTTTTT.

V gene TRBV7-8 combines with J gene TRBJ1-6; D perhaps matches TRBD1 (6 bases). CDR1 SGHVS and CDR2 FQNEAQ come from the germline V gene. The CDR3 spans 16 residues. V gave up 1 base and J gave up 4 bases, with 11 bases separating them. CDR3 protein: CASSLGGPSYNSPLHF. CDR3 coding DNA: TGTGCCAGCAGCTTAGGGGGGCCTTCTTATAATTCACCCCTCCACTTT.

The CDR3 DNA sequence: TGTGCCAGCAGTGAAGCGCTTTCCGGGGAGCTGTTTTTT. It codes for CASSEALSGELFF. The chain joins TRBV2 to TRBJ2-2, with D unclear. Germline V gene data show CDR1 as SNHLY and CDR2 as FYNNEI. CDR3 length: 13 residues. V was pared by 0 bases and J by 6 bases, with 5 bases between.

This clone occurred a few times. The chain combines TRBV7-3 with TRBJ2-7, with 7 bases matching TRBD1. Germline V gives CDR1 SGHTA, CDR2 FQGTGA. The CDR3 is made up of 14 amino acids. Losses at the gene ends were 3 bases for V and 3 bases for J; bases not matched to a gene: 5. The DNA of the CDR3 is TGTGCCAGCAGCTTGGGGGCAGGGGGCTACGAGCAGTACTTC. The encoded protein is CASSLGAGGYEQYF.

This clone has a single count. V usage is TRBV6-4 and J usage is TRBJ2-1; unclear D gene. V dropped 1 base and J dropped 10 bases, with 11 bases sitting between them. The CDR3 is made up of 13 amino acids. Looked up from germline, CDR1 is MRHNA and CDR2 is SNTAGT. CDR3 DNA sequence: TGTGCCAGCAGTGACTTACGACACCCCGAGCAGTTCTTC. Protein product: CASSDLRHPEQFF.

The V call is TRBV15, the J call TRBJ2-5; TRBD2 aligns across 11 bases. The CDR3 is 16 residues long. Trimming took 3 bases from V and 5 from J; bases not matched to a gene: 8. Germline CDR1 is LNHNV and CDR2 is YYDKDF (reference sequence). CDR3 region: CATSRGSGGAGETQYF. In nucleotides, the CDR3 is TGTGCCACCAGCAGGGGTAGCGGGGGGGCCGGGGAGACCCAGTACTTC.